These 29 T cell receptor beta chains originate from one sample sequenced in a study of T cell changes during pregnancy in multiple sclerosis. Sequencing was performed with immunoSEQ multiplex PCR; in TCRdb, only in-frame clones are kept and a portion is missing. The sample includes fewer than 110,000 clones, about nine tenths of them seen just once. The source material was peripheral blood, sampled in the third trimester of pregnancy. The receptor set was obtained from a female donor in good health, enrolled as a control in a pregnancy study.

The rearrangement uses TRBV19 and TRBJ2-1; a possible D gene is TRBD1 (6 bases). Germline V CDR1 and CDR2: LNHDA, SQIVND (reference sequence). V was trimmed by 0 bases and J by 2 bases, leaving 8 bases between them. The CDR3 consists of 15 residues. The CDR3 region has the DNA TGTGCCAGTAGTATAGACAGGGGTCCCTACAATGAGCAGTTCTTC. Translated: CASSIDRGPYNEQFF.

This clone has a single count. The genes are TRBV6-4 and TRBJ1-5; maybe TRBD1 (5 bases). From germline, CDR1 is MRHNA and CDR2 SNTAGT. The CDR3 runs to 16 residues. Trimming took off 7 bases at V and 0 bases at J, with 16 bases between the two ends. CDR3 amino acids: CASNPDSAYSNQPQHF. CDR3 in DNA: TGTGCCAGCAACCCAGACAGTGCGTATAGCAATCAGCCCCAGCATTTT.

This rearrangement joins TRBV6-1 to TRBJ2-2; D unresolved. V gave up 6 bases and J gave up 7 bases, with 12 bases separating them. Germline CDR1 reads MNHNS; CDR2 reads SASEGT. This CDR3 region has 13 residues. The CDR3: CASSLDKVGELFF. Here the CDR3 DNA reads TGTGCCAGCAGCCTAGATAAGGTCGGGGAGCTGTTTTTT.

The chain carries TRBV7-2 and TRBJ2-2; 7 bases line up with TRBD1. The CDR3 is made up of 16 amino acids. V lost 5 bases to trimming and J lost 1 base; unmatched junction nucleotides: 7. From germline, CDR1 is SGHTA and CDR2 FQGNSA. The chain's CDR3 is CASSPRTGWNTGELFF. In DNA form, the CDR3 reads TGTGCCAGCAGCCCTCGGACAGGTTGGAACACCGGGGAGCTGTTTTTT.

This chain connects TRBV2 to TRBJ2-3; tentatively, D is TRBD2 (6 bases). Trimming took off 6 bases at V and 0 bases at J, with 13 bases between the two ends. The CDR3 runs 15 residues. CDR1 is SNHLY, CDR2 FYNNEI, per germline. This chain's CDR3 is CASRRRLDSTDTQYF. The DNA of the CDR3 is TGTGCCAGCAGGAGACGACTAGACAGCACAGATACGCAGTATTTT.

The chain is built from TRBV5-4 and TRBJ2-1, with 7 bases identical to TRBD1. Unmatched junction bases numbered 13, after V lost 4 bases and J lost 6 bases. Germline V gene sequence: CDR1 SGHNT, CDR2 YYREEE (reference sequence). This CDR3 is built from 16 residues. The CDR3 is CASSLIGQGVGNEQFF. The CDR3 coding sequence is TGTGCCAGCAGCCTCATTGGCCAGGGGGTGGGCAATGAGCAGTTCTTC.

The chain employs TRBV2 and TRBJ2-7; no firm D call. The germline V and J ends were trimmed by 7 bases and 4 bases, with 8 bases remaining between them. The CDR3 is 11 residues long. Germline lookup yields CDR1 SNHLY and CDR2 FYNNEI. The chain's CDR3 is CASNGGYEQYF. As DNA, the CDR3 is TGTGCCAGCAACGGCGGATACGAGCAGTACTTC.

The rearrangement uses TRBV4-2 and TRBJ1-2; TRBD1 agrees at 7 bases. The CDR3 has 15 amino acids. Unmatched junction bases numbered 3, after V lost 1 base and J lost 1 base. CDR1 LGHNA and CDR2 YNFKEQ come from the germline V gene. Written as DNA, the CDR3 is TGTGCCAGCAGCCAAGGACGACAGGGTAACTATGGCTACACCTTC. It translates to CASSQGRQGNYGYTF.

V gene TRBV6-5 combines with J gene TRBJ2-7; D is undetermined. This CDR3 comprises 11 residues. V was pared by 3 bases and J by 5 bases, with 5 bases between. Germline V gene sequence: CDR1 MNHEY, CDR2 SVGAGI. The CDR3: CASSYGDEQYF. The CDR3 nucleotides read TGTGCCAGCAGTTATGGAGACGAGCAGTACTTC.

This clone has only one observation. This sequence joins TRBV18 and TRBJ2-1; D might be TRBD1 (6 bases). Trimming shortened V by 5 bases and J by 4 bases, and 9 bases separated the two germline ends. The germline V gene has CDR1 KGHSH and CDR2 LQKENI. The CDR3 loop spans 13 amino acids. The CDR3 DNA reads TGTGCCAGCTCAACGGACAGTTACAATGAGCAGTTCTTC. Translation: CASSTDSYNEQFF.

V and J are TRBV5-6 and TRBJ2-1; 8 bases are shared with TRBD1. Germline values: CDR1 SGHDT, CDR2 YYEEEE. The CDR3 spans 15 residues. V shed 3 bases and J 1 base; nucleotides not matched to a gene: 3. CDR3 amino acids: CASSWDRKSYNEQFF. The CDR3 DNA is TGTGCCAGCAGCTGGGACAGGAAATCCTACAATGAGCAGTTCTTC.

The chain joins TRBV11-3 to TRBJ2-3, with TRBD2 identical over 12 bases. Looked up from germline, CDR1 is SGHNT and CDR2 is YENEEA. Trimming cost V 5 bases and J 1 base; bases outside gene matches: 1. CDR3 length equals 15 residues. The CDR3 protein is CASSRLAGGTDTQYF. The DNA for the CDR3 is TGTGCCAGCAGCCGACTAGCGGGGGGCACAGATACGCAGTATTTT.

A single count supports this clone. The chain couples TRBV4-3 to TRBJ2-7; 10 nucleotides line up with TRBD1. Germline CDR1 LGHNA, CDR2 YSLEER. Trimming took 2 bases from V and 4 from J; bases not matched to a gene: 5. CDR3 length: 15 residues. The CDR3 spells CASSQQTGGEYEQYF. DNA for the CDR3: TGCGCCAGCAGCCAACAGACAGGGGGCGAATACGAGCAGTACTTC.

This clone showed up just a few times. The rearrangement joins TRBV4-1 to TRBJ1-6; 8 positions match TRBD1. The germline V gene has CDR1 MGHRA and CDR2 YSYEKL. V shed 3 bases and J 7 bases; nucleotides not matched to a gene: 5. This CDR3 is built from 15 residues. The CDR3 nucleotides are TGCGCCAGCAGCCAGGACAGGACAGGGAATTCACCCCTCCACTTT. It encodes CASSQDRTGNSPLHF.

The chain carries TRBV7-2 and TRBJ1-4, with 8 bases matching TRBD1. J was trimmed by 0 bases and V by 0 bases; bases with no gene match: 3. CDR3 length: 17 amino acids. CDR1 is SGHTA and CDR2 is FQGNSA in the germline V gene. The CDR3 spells CASSLARQGTTNEKLFF. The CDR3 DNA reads TGTGCCAGCAGCTTAGCGCGACAGGGGACAACTAATGAAAAACTGTTTTTT.

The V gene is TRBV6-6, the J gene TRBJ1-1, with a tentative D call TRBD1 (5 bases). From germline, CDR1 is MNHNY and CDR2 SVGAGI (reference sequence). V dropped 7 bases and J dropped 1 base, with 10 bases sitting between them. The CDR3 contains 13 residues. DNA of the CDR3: TGTGCCAGCACCCTGGGGCAGAACACTGAAGCTTTCTTT. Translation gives CASTLGQNTEAFF.

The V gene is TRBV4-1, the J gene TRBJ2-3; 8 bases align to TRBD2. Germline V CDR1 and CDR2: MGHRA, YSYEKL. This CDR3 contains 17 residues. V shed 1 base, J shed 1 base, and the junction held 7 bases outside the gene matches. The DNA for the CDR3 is TGCGCCAGCAGCCAAGGGGCCCAGCGGGGGCGCACAGATACGCAGTATTTT. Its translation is CASSQGAQRGRTDTQYF.

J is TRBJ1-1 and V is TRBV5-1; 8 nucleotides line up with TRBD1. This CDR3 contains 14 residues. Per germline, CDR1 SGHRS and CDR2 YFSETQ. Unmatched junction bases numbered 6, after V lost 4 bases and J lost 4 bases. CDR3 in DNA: TGCGCCAGCAGCCATGGACAGGGAGGCACTGAAGCTTTCTTT. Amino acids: CASSHGQGGTEAFF.

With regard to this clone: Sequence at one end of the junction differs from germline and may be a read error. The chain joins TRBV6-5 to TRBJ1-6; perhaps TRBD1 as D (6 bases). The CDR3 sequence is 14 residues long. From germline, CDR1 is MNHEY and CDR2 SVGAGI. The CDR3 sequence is CASRDTTYNSPLHF. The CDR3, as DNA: TGTGCAAGCAGGGACACCACCTATAATTCACCCCTCCACTTT.

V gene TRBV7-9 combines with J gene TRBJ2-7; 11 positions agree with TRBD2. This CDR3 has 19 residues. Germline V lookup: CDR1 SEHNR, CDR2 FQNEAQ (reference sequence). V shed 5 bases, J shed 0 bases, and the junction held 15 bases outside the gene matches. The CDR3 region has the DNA TGTGCCAGCAGCCCAACGGGACTAGCGGAAGTCCTTAGCTCCTACGAGCAGTACTTC. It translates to CASSPTGLAEVLSSYEQYF.

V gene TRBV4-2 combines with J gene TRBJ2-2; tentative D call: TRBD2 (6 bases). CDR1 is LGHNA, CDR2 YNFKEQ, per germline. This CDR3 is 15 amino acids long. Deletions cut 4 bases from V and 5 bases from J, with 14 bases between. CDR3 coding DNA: TGTGCCAGCAGCCTGGGGGGAAGTGGGACCGGGGAGCTGTTTTTT. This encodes CASSLGGSGTGELFF.

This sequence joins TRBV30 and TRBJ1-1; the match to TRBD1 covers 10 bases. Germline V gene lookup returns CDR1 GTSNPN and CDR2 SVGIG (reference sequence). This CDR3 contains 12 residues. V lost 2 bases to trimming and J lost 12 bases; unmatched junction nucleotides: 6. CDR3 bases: TGTGCCTGGAGTAGGCGGACAGGGGGAACTTTCTTT. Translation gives CAWSRRTGGTFF.

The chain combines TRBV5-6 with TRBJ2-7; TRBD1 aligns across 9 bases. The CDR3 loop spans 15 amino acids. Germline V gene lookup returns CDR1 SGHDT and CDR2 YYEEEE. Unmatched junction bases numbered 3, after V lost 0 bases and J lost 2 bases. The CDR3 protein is CASSLATGGAYEQYF. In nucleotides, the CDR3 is TGTGCCAGCAGCTTGGCCACAGGGGGCGCCTACGAGCAGTACTTC. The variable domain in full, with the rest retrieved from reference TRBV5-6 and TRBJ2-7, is DAGVTQSPTHLIKTRGQQVTLRCSPKSGHDTVSWYQQALGQGPQFIFQYYEEEERQRGNFPDRFSGHQFPNYSSELNVNALLLGDSALYLCASSLATGGAYEQYFGPGTRLTVT.

CDR3 in DNA: TGTGCCTGGAGGAAGACAGGGAACACTGAAGCTTTCTTT. It specifies CAWRKTGNTEAFF. The chain uses TRBV30 and TRBJ1-1; weak D call: TRBD1 (6 bases). Looked up from germline, CDR1 is GTSNPN and CDR2 is SVGIG (reference sequence). Trimming pared 3 bases from V and 1 base from J, leaving 9 bases between. This CDR3 has 13 amino acids.

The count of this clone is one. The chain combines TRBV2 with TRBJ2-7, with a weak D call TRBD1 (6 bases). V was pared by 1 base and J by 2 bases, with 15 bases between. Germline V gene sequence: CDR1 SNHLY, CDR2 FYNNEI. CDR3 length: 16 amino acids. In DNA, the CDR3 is TGTGCCAGCAGTGAAGAGGCCTCAGGGGCGGCCTACGAGCAGTACTTC. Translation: CASSEEASGAAYEQYF.

CDR3 protein: CASSGTSGEETQYF. As DNA, the CDR3 is TGTGCCAGCAGTGGGACTAGCGGGGAGGAGACCCAGTACTTC. The V and J genes are TRBV2 and TRBJ2-5; 12 bases map to TRBD2. The CDR3 has 14 residues. The V segment lost 4 bases and the J segment 5 bases; nucleotides outside the gene matches: 2. The germline CDR1 and CDR2 sequences are SNHLY and FYNNEI. Full variable domain (rest looked up from reference TRBV2 and TRBJ2-5): EPEVTQTPSHQVTQMGQEVILRCVPISNHLYFYWYRQILGQKVEFLVSFYNNEISEKSEIFDDQFSVERPDGSNFTLKIRSTKLEDSAMYFCASSGTSGEETQYFGPGTRLLVL.

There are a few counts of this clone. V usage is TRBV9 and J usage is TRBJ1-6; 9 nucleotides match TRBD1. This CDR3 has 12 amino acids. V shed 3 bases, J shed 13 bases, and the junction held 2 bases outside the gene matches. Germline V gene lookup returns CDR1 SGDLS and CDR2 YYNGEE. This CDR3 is CASSDTGGPLHF. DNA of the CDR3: TGTGCCAGCAGCGACACAGGGGGCCCCCTCCACTTT. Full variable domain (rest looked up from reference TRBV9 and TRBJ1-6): DSGVTQTPKHLITATGQRVTLRCSPRSGDLSVYWYQQSLDQGLQFLIQYYNGEERAKGNILERFSAQQFPDLHSELNLSSLELGDSALYFCASSDTGGPLHFGNGTRLTVT.

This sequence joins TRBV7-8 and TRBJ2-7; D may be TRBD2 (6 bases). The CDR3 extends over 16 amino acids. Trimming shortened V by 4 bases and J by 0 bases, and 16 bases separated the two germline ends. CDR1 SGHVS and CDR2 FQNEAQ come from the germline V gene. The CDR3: CASSSRRGDFSYEQYF. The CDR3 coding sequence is TGTGCCAGCAGCTCCCGGCGCGGGGACTTCTCCTACGAGCAGTACTTC.

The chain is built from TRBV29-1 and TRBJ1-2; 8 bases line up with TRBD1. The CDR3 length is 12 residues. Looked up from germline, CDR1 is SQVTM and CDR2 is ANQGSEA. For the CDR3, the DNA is TGCGGCGGGGGGGACAGGCGTAGTGGCTACACCTTC. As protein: CGGGDRRSGYTF.